The 31 T cell receptor beta chains below were found in one sample sequenced in a study of blood T cell repertoires in COVID-19. The table came from immunoSEQ multiplex PCR; TCRdb's copy has only in-frame clones and leaves some out. Of under 170,000 clones listed, 65% to 90% were seen once; the top ten hold less than 3.5%. Sequencing was carried out using peripheral blood. The receptors shown here come from a man between 65 and 85 years old with acute or convalescent COVID-19.

This rearrangement joins TRBV7-9 to TRBJ2-6; TRBD1 agrees at 9 bases. The germline gives CDR1 SEHNR, CDR2 FQNEAQ (reference sequence). The CDR3 extends over 17 amino acids. The V segment lost 5 bases and the J segment 1 base; nucleotides outside the gene matches: 6. CDR3 sequence reads: CASSRRQGGSGANVLTF. CDR3 sequence (DNA): TGTGCCAGCAGCCGGAGACAGGGGGGATCTGGGGCCAACGTCCTGACTTTC.

Remarks on this clone: Germline and junction disagree at one end, which may indicate a read error. The V call is TRBV6-6, the J call TRBJ2-5; 10 bases match TRBD1. This CDR3 spans 16 amino acids. Germline values: CDR1 MNHNY, CDR2 SVGAGI (reference sequence). CDR3 amino acids: CASSPRTGGSQGTQYF. For the CDR3, the DNA is TGTGCCAGCAGCCCCCGGACAGGGGGTTCCCAAGGGACCCAGTACTTC.

The CDR3 loop reads CALDRSTGELFF. In nucleotides, the CDR3 is TGTGCCCTCGACAGGTCCACCGGGGAGCTGTTTTTT. The J gene is TRBJ2-2, the V gene TRBV21-1; whether TRBD1, the table's D call, matches the DNA was not checked. TRBV21-1 represents a pseudogene. The CDR3 sequence is 12 residues long.

V gene TRBV7-9 combines with J gene TRBJ1-2; D may be TRBD1 (5 bases). This CDR3 has 14 residues. The germline V and J ends were trimmed by 0 bases and 2 bases, with 7 bases remaining between them. Germline CDR1 SEHNR, CDR2 FQNEAQ (reference sequence). Written as DNA, the CDR3 is TGTGCCAGCAGCTTAGCGGGGGGAAACTATGGCTACACCTTC. Protein: CASSLAGGNYGYTF.

The CDR3 DNA follows: TGTGCCAGCTCAGGGACAGGGGGCAGCACAGATACGCAGTATTTT. Translating gives CASSGTGGSTDTQYF. The chain employs TRBV18 and TRBJ2-3; 12 bases align to TRBD1. The CDR3 runs to 15 residues. CDR1 KGHSH and CDR2 LQKENI come from the germline V gene. V shed 5 bases, J shed 0 bases, and the junction held 0 bases outside the gene matches.

The J gene is TRBJ1-6, the V gene TRBV5-1, with D maybe TRBD1 (6 bases). Looked up from germline, CDR1 is SGHRS and CDR2 is YFSETQ. Trimming stripped 0 bases from V and 9 bases from J, with 13 bases between. The CDR3 covers 15 residues. The CDR3 nucleotides read TGCGCCAGCAGCTTGGAGGCAGGGGCAGGTTCACCCCTCCACTTT. Encoded protein: CASSLEAGAGSPLHF.

This chain links TRBV5-1 with TRBJ1-1, with 7 bases that match TRBD1. From germline, CDR1 is SGHRS and CDR2 YFSETQ. J was trimmed by 5 bases and V by 6 bases; bases with no gene match: 7. The CDR3 has 13 residues. The CDR3 is CASMVQGRTEAFF. CDR3 nucleotide sequence: TGCGCCAGCATGGTACAGGGGAGGACTGAAGCTTTCTTT.

This chain joins TRBV10-3 and TRBJ1-4; D might be TRBD1 (5 bases). Germline V gives CDR1 ENHRY, CDR2 SYGVKD. V dropped 0 bases and J dropped 8 bases, with 13 bases sitting between them. This CDR3 is built from 15 residues. The CDR3 bases are TGTGCCATCAGTGAGTCGAGGGGACTTCGAGAAAAACTGTTTTTT. It codes for CAISESRGLREKLFF.

The rearrangement uses TRBV18 and TRBJ2-7; 7 bases agree with TRBD1. The germline CDR1 and CDR2 sequences are KGHSH and LQKENI. After removal of 5 bases from V and 0 bases from J, the junction contained 7 bases not matched to a gene. The CDR3 is 15 residues long. The CDR3 coding sequence is TGTGCCAGCTCAACCGGGACAGTAAGCTCCTACGAGCAGTACTTC. Protein product: CASSTGTVSSYEQYF.

V usage is TRBV7-2 and J usage is TRBJ1-6; the match to TRBD1 covers 8 bases. J gave up 7 bases and V 5 bases, and 10 bases lay outside the gene matches. CDR1 SGHTA and CDR2 FQGNSA come from the germline V gene. The CDR3 contains 16 residues. The CDR3 DNA reads as TGTGCCAGCAGCCCCGTCAGGGGGCCCCGAAATTCACCCCTCCACTTT. Protein sequence: CASSPVRGPRNSPLHF.

The chain recombines TRBV7-6 with TRBJ2-7; a possible D gene is TRBD2 (7 bases). This CDR3 comprises 17 residues. CDR1 is SGHVS and CDR2 is FNYEAQ in the germline V gene. Between the trimmed V and J ends, which lost 0 bases and 5 bases, there was a span of 20 bases. CDR3: CASSLAVAGALYDEQYF. CDR3 nucleotides: TGTGCCAGCAGCTTAGCGGTGGCGGGGGCTTTGTACGACGAGCAGTACTTC.

The V call is TRBV7-2, the J call TRBJ2-1; TRBD1 aligns across 11 bases. After removal of 7 bases from V and 7 bases from J, the junction contained 9 bases not matched to a gene. Germline assignment: CDR1 SGHTA and CDR2 FQGNSA. CDR3 length equals 15 residues. The CDR3, as DNA: TGTGCCAGCAAATCGGACAGGGGGCAAAAGAATGAGCAGTTCTTC. Its translation: CASKSDRGQKNEQFF. Combining the CDR3 with reference TRBV7-2 and TRBJ2-1 gives the whole variable domain GAGVSQSPSNKVTEKGKDVELRCDPISGHTALYWYRQSLGQGLEFLIYFQGNSAPDKSGLPSDRFSAERTGGSVSTLTIQRTQQEDSAVYLCASKSDRGQKNEQFFGPGTRLTVL.

The chain couples TRBV5-1 to TRBJ2-1; unclear D gene. Germline V gene lookup returns CDR1 SGHRS and CDR2 YFSETQ. Trimming stripped 0 bases from V and 0 bases from J, with 4 bases between. The CDR3 covers 14 residues. CDR3 in DNA: TGCGCCAGCAGCTTGGACAGCTCCTACAATGAGCAGTTCTTC. Amino acids: CASSLDSSYNEQFF.

The chain couples TRBV19 to TRBJ2-7; D may be TRBD2 (6 bases). CDR1 and CDR2 (germline): LNHDA, SQIVND (reference sequence). There are 13 residues in the CDR3. V lost 6 bases and J lost 7, with 16 bases in between. As DNA, the CDR3 is TGTGCCAGTAGCATTCTCGGGGGAGGAGAGCAGTACTTC. It encodes CASSILGGGEQYF.

This clone was detected only once. V usage is TRBV5-1 and J usage is TRBJ2-7; D is possibly TRBD2 (5 bases). V dropped 0 bases and J dropped 1 base, with 17 bases sitting between them. The CDR3 totals 17 residues. Per germline, CDR1 SGHRS and CDR2 YFSETQ. Written as DNA, the CDR3 is TGCGCCAGCAGCTTGGCCGCAGCGGACGTCTGGTCCTACGAGCAGTACTTC. It codes for CASSLAAADVWSYEQYF.

V gene TRBV29-1 combines with J gene TRBJ1-1, with a tentative D call TRBD1 (6 bases). V dropped 7 bases and J dropped 5 bases, with 11 bases sitting between them. Germline V gene sequence: CDR1 SQVTM, CDR2 ANQGSEA. CDR3 length equals 11 residues. The CDR3 DNA reads as TGCAGCGCTTACAGGGCTACTGAAGCTTTCTTT. Protein sequence: CSAYRATEAFF.

The CDR3 nucleotides read TGCGCCAGCAGCCCCAGGAGCGGGAGGTTTAACGAGCAGTACTTC. This sequence encodes CASSPRSGRFNEQYF. This rearrangement joins TRBV4-1 to TRBJ2-7, with TRBD2 identical over 9 bases. The CDR3 loop spans 15 amino acids. The V and J ends lost 4 bases and 5 bases, in that order; junction bases with no gene match: 9. Looked up from germline, CDR1 is MGHRA and CDR2 is YSYEKL.

The V gene is TRBV11-2, the J gene TRBJ2-3; 14 nucleotides line up with TRBD2. V trimming: 3 bases; J trimming: 2 bases; junction bases outside the gene matches: 7. Germline CDR1 SGHAT, CDR2 FQNNGV. This CDR3 has 18 residues. CDR3 in amino acids: CASSFGLAGGGPTDTQYF. The CDR3 DNA reads as TGTGCCAGCAGCTTTGGACTAGCGGGGGGCGGGCCCACAGATACGCAGTATTTT.

V and J are TRBV19 and TRBJ1-1, with D perhaps matching TRBD1 (5 bases). Trimming took off 0 bases at V and 5 bases at J, with 16 bases between the two ends. The CDR3 has 16 amino acids. The V gene's germline CDR1 is LNHDA and CDR2 SQIVND (reference sequence). The DNA of the CDR3 is TGTGCCAGTAGTATAGATGTTGGCAGGGCTGGGACTGAAGCTTTCTTT. This translates into CASSIDVGRAGTEAFF.

The J gene is TRBJ2-3, the V gene TRBV9, with 12 bases aligning to TRBD2. Germline V CDR1 and CDR2: SGDLS, YYNGEE. With 1 base clipped from V and 5 bases from J, the junction kept 2 bases outside the gene matches. The length of the CDR3 is 15 residues. The CDR3 region has the DNA TGTGCCAGCAGCGTACTAGCGGGAGGGGGAGATACGCAGTATTTT. Residues: CASSVLAGGGDTQYF.

This chain joins TRBV18 and TRBJ2-5; perhaps TRBD1 as D (6 bases). The CDR3 has 14 residues. Germline CDR1 reads KGHSH; CDR2 reads LQKENI. V was pared by 3 bases and J by 5 bases, with 13 bases between. The CDR3 nucleotides read TGTGCCAGCTCACCGAAACAGGGAGCCGAGACCCAGTACTTC. It is translated as CASSPKQGAETQYF.

On this clone: Other DNA sequences in this sample translate to the same CDR3. The V gene is TRBV24-1, the J gene TRBJ2-6; a possible D gene is TRBD2 (6 bases). The V end was cut by 3 bases, the J end by 0 bases, with 11 bases between. Germline loops: CDR1 KGHDR, CDR2 SFDVKD. This CDR3 has 17 residues. CDR3 sequence: CATSDPGLSSGANVLTF. Here the CDR3 DNA reads TGTGCCACCAGTGATCCGGGACTGAGCTCTGGGGCCAACGTCCTGACTTTC.

The rearrangement uses TRBV7-2 and TRBJ2-5; a weak D match, TRBD2 (6 bases). Trimming stripped 0 bases from V and 5 bases from J, with 19 bases between. The CDR3 contains 17 residues. Germline values: CDR1 SGHTA, CDR2 FQGNSA. The chain's CDR3 is CASSLARRQGGRETQYF. Here the CDR3 DNA reads TGTGCCAGCAGCTTAGCTAGGAGGCAGGGAGGAAGGGAGACCCAGTACTTC.

The chain recombines TRBV3-1 (or the pseudogene TRBV3-2) with TRBJ2-4, with TRBD1 as a possible D gene (7 bases). The length of the CDR3 is 15 residues. CDR1 LGHDT and CDR2 YNNKEL come from the germline V gene (reference sequence). Trimming removed 0 bases at V and 9 bases at J, with 15 bases between. Here the CDR3 DNA reads TGTGCCAGCAGCCAAGAATCGACAGGGAGGACCATTCAGTACTTC. As protein: CASSQESTGRTIQYF.

The chain carries TRBV5-5 and TRBJ2-7; 8 bases align to TRBD2. Losses at the gene ends were 0 bases for V and 1 base for J; bases not matched to a gene: 9. The CDR3 spans 17 residues. The V gene's germline CDR1 is SGHKS and CDR2 YYEKEE (reference sequence). The CDR3 DNA follows: TGTGCCAGCAGCTTGGTCGTGAGCGGGAGTTGGTCCTACGAGCAGTACTTC. Translated: CASSLVVSGSWSYEQYF.

As regards this clone: A junction end diverges from the germline sequence, so it may reflect a read error. The chain joins TRBV6-1 to TRBJ2-1; D is perhaps TRBD1 or TRBD2 (7 bases each). The CDR3 has 19 amino acids. Germline V gives CDR1 MNHNS, CDR2 SASEGT. CDR3 bases: TGTGCCAGCAGAGAAGGGGGCGCCGGGCTAGCGGCTTCCTACAATGAGCAGTTCTTC. It translates to CASREGGAGLAASYNEQFF.

The chain recombines TRBV5-5 with TRBJ1-2; D is unclear. CDR1 SGHKS and CDR2 YYEKEE come from the germline V gene (reference sequence). CDR3 length equals 12 residues. The V end was cut by 4 bases, the J end by 7 bases, with 11 bases between. CDR3 in amino acids: CASSPDSSGYTF. The CDR3 nucleotides are TGTGCCAGCAGCCCCGACTCGTCTGGCTACACCTTC.

CDR3 loop: CASSSGTTRELFF. The CDR3 bases are TGTGCCAGCAGTTCCGGGACTACCCGAGAGCTGTTTTTT. The chain employs TRBV28 and TRBJ2-2, with 7 bases fitting TRBD2. Germline V gene sequence: CDR1 MDHEN, CDR2 SYDVKM. The CDR3 is 13 amino acids. Trimming took 4 bases from V and 11 from J; bases not matched to a gene: 7.

The table lists this clone with a count of one. This chain uses TRBV6-5 with TRBJ2-1, with D tentatively TRBD1 (6 bases). This CDR3 comprises 12 residues. The germline V and J ends were trimmed by 7 bases and 8 bases, with 12 bases remaining between them. Germline V gives CDR1 MNHEY, CDR2 SVGAGI. The CDR3 region has the DNA TGTGCCAGCAATATACAGGGACATGAGCAGTTCTTC. Its protein product is CASNIQGHEQFF.

This sequence joins TRBV28 and TRBJ2-1, with a possible D match to TRBD2 (7 bases). The CDR3 is 14 amino acids. Germline CDR1 and CDR2: MDHEN and SYDVKM. V shed 5 bases and J shed 8 bases, with 16 bases lying between them. The CDR3 protein is CASSKRGASDEQFF. The CDR3 DNA reads TGTGCCAGCAGTAAACGGGGGGCCTCGGATGAGCAGTTCTTC. Looking up the rest from reference TRBV28 and TRBJ2-1 gives the full variable domain: DVKVTQSSRYLVKRTGEKVFLECVQDMDHENMFWYRQDPGLGLRLIYFSYDVKMKEKGDIPEGYSVSREKKERFSLILESASTNQTSMYLCASSKRGASDEQFFGPGTRLTVL.

CDR3 amino acids: CASSVGVGASTDTQYF. In DNA form, the CDR3 reads TGTGCCAGCAGCGTAGGAGTGGGGGCTAGCACAGATACGCAGTATTTT. The V gene is TRBV9, the J gene TRBJ2-3; D possibly corresponds to TRBD1 (6 bases). V dropped 0 bases and J dropped 0 bases, with 11 bases sitting between them. The CDR3 is 16 amino acids. Germline V CDR1 and CDR2: SGDLS, YYNGEE.